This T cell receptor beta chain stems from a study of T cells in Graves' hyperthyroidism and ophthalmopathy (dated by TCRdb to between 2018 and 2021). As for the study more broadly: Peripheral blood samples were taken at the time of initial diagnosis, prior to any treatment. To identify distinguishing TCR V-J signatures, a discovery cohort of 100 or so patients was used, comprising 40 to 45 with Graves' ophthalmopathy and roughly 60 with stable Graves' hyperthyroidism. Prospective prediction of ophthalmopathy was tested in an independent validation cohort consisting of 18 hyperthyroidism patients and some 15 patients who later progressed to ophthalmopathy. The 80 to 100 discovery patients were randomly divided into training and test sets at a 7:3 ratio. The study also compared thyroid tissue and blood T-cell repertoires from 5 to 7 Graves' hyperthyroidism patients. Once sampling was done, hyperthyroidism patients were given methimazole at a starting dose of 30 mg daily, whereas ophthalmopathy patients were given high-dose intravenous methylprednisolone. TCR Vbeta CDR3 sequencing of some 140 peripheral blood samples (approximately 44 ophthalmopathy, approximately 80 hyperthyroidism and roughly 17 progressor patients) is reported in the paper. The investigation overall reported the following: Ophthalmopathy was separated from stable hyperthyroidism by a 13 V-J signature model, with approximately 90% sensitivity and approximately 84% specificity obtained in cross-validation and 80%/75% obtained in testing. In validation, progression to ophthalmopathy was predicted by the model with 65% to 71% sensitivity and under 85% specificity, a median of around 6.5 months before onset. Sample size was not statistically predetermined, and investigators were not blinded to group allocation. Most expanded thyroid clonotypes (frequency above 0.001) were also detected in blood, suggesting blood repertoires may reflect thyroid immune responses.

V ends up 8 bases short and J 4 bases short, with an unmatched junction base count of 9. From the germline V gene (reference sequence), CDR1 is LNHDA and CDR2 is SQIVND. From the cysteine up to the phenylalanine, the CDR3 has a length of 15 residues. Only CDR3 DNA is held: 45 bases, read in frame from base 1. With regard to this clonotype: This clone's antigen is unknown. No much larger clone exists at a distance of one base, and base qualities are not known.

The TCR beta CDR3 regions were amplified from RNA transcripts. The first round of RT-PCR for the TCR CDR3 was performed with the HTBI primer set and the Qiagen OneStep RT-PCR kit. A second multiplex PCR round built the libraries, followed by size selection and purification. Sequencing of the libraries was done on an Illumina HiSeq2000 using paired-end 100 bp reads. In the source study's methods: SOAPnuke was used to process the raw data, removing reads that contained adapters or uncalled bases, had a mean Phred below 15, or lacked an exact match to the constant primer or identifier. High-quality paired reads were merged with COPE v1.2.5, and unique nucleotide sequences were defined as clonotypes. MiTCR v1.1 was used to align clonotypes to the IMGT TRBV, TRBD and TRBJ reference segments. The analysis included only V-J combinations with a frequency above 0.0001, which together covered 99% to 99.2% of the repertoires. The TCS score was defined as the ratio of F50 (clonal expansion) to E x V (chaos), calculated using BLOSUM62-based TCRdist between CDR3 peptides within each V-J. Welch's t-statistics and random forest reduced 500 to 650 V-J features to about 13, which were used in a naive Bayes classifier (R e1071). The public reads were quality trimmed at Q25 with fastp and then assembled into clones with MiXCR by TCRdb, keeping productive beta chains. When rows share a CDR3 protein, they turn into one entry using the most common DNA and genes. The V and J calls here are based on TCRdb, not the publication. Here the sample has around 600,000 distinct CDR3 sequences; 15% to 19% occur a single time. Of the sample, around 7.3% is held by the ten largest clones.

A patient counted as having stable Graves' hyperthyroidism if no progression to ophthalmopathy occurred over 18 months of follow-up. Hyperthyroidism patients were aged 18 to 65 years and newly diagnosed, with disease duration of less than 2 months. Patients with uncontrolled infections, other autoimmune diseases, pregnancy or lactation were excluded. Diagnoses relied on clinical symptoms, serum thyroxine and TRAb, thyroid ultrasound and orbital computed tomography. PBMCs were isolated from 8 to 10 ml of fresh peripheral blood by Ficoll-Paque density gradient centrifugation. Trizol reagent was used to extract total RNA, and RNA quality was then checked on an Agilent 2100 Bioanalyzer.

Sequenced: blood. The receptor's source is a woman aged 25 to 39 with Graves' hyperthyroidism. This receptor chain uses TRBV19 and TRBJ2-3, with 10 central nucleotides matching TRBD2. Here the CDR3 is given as CASSGLATKADTQYF. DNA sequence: TGTGCCAGTTCGGGACTAGCGACGAAGGCAGATACGCAGTATTTT.